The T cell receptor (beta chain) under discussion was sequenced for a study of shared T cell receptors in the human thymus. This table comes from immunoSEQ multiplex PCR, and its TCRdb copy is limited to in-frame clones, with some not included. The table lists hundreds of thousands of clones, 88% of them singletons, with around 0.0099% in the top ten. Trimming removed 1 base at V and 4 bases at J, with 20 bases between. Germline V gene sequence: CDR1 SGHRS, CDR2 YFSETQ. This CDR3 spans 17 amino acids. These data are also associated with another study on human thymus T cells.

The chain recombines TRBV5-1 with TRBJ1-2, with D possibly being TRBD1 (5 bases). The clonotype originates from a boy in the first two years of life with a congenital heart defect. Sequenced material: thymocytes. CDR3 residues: CASSLKGVGALAYGYTF. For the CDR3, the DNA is TGCGCCAGCAGCTTGAAAGGGGTAGGGGCCTTGGCCTATGGCTACACCTTC.